The entry below gives a single T cell receptor beta chain sequence along with its context. Many counts were recorded for this clonotype. No cognate antigen has been identified for it. No qualities accompany the bases; no much larger clone lies one base away. This record comes from a study of CD8 T cells in ankylosing spondylitis (TCRdb year 2017). About the investigation overall: The study set out to find disease-linked TCR variants by profiling T cell receptor beta repertoires in ankylosing spondylitis patients and healthy donors. The whole study cohort included over a hundred healthy donors and 20 to 30 ankylosing spondylitis patients. Samples of peripheral blood were taken, and for ankylosing spondylitis patients, synovial fluid was collected as well.

CDR1 and CDR2 were assigned from the germline V gene (reference sequence) as LNHDA and SQIVND. The CDR3 sequence holds 14 residues, the cysteine and phenylalanine included. Kept here is only the CDR3 DNA, which spans 42 bases and is read in frame from base 1. V and J lose 5 bases and 2 bases, and a span of 13 bases separates them. On the study overall, not on this receptor specifically: Blood from ankylosing spondylitis patients appeared to be characterized by a TCR beta motif made up of several highly homologous amino acid variants. The disease-linked clones were reported as significantly enriched in matched synovial fluid samples from ankylosing spondylitis patients. Some motif variants were previously reported in synovial fluid and blood of reactive arthritis patients, suggesting common disease-initiation mechanisms. The disease-linked clones had a CD8+ phenotype and were found at relatively low frequencies in peripheral blood.

For sequencing, an Illumina HiSeq 2500 was employed. TCR beta libraries were prepared by quantitative 5'-RACE with molecular barcodes. Per the source publication's procedure: A new computational method, built on a probabilistic model of VDJ rearrangement, was used to identify disease-linked TCR variants. The public sequencing data were trimmed at Q25 with fastp and processed into clonotypes with MiXCR by TCRdb, which kept only in-frame beta chains. Records with the same CDR3 protein are collapsed into one entry carrying the most frequent genes and DNA. The authors' filters were not applied to this entry. In this sample the table shows 200,000 to 300,000 distinct CDR3 sequences, 7.5% to 9% of which occur a single time. The leading ten clones occupy around 6.8% of the sample.

The sample comprised blood, either unsorted or a sorted T cell fraction (not recorded which). This receptor chain uses TRBV19 and TRBJ2-7; 6 matching bases give a weak D call of TRBD2. The TCR comes from a male donor with ankylosing spondylitis or in good health (not recorded which). CDR3 protein: CASSSSGRTYEQYF. The DNA sequence is as follows: TGTGCCAGTAGTTCTTCAGGGAGGACCTACGAGCAGTACTTC.